A selection of T cell receptor beta chains follows, all from one sample in a study of identical twins. Each CDR3 protein gets one entry after TCRdb re-called the 5' RACE reads with MiXCR. Of some 590,000 distinct CDR3 sequences detected, just under 10% appear once; the ten largest clones hold under 3%. Another study also made use of these data, one on yellow fever vaccine responses in identical twins.

Sequencing was done on a sample of PBMCs. The receptors derive from a woman between 18 and 29 years old in good health. Both conserved end residues are trimmed from each CDR3. Some rows have no size entry. The others give once, few or many, or a class for an expanded clone.

17,TRBV7-3,TRBJ2-1,few,ASSLTGSSGPLKDNEQF
12,TRBV2,TRBJ2-5,few,ASGQGAFQETQY
10,TRBV7-9,TRBJ2-7,few,ASSLPQGEQY
16,TRBV2,TRBJ2-2,.,ARSLPRSGTGLGGELF
14,TRBV6-5,TRBJ1-2,many,ASSYTNRGSNYGYT
16,TRBV7-2,TRBJ2-3,.,ASSLAGTGYGGTDTQY
13,TRBV10-2,TRBJ2-1,.,ASNFLAGGTNEQF
12,TRBV13,TRBJ2-2,few,ASSLLLGTGELF
13,TRBV15,TRBJ2-3,.,ATSRDRLARDTQY
13,TRBV7-6,TRBJ2-1,few,ASSSPSGNYNEQF
15,TRBV7-9,TRBJ2-1,few,ASSLLIGGPGNNEQF
15,TRBV29-1,TRBJ2-3,.,SVKNSISGLPTDTQY
13,TRBV29-1,TRBJ1-1,few,SVGIGWGQNTEAF
14,TRBV14,TRBJ1-6,few,ASSQRTGGASSPLH
13,TRBV12-3/TRBV12-4,TRBJ1-5,many,ASRPKGAGNQPQH
15,TRBV15,TRBJ2-7,many,ATSRVTHSGSGYEQY
12,TRBV28,TRBJ2-4,.,ASSLALAGGPQY
9,TRBV29-1,TRBJ2-7,.,SVVGAREQY
15,TRBV11-2,TRBJ2-1,.,ASSLFPSGNAYNEQF
12,TRBV3-1,TRBJ2-4,many,ASSQVAGGDIQY
14,TRBV3-1,TRBJ2-3,few,ASSQEGTASTDTQY
11,TRBV20-1,TRBJ2-3,many,SAGRLAPDTQY
12,TRBV12-3/TRBV12-4,TRBJ1-2,many,ASSWSGRSDGGT
11,TRBV29-1,TRBJ1-6,many,SVGQAADSPLH
17,TRBV11-1,TRBJ2-3,.,ASSLVGHLKGRPPDTQY
14,TRBV11-3,TRBJ2-2,.,ASSLGRGPNTGELF
13,TRBV28,TRBJ2-7,many,ASRDASGGVYEQY
13,TRBV30,TRBJ1-5,few,ACSPGQGARQPQH
11,TRBV15,TRBJ2-7,many,ATGRALLYEQY
15,TRBV12-3/TRBV12-4,TRBJ2-3,.,ASSFLRIARDTDTQY
11,TRBV7-9,TRBJ2-1,many,ASTGREYNEQF
13,TRBV7-8,TRBJ2-7,.,ASSGASGSSYEQY
14,TRBV7-8,TRBJ2-3,few,ASSFVAGALRDTQY
17,TRBV25-1,TRBJ2-3,.,ASSPGLAGVSVSTDTQY
12,TRBV12-3/TRBV12-4,TRBJ1-4,.,ASSLEWTEEKLF
10,TRBV30,TRBJ2-1,.,AWSARYNEQF
13,TRBV11-2,TRBJ2-7,.,ASSFQREIAYEQY
14,TRBV5-1,TRBJ2-2,few,ASSPGAAGVTGELF
13,TRBV27,TRBJ2-1,.,ASSLLAPNYNEQF
15,TRBV6-5,TRBJ2-7,few,ASSYGDRGPSGYEQY
15,TRBV29-1,TRBJ2-1,.,SVEEGFYRGSYNEQF
8,TRBV20-1,TRBJ2-1,few,RPGNNEQF
12,TRBV12-3/TRBV12-4,TRBJ2-1,.,ASSFGRRPNEQF
14,TRBV6-1,TRBJ1-6,few,ASTYRRGGDNSPLH
10,TRBV29-1,TRBJ2-2,few,SVGRSTGELF
13,TRBV7-9,TRBJ2-3,many,ASAYGSGRTDTQY